The 15 T cell receptor beta chains below come from one sample, sequenced in a study of T-cell memory formation after mild COVID-19. TCRdb used MiXCR to reprocess the 5' RACE reads, holding one entry per CDR3 protein. The sample includes a few hundred thousand distinct CDR3 sequences, over 7% of them seen just once. Sequenced: PBMCs or a T cell subset sorted from them (not recorded which). These receptors were collected from a man aged 18 to 35 who had mild COVID-19 (a few samples of this study predate the infection). Cell type and time point are not known.

There are a few counts of this clonotype. This chain links TRBV3-1 with TRBJ2-1; unclear D gene. CDR3 length: 11 amino acids. V dropped 8 bases and J dropped 6 bases, with 8 bases sitting between them. Germline V gene data show CDR1 as LGHDT and CDR2 as YNNKEL (reference sequence). The chain's CDR3 is CASAVGNEQFF. The CDR3 region has the DNA TGTGCCAGCGCAGTCGGCAATGAGCAGTTCTTC.

This clonotype turned up a few times. The chain carries TRBV10-1 and TRBJ2-3; a weak D match, TRBD2 (5 bases). The CDR3 loop spans 14 amino acids. CDR1 and CDR2 (germline): WNHNN, SYGVQD (reference sequence). V was clipped by 3 bases and J by 4 bases, with 11 bases between them. The CDR3 loop is CASSDRRHPDTQYF. In nucleotides, the CDR3 is TGCGCCAGCAGTGATCGGAGGCACCCAGATACGCAGTATTTT.

The rearrangement links TRBV29-1 to TRBJ1-4, with 7 nucleotides matching TRBD1. V trimming: 6 bases; J trimming: 0 bases; junction bases outside the gene matches: 4. The CDR3 covers 14 residues. The V gene's germline CDR1 is SQVTM and CDR2 ANQGSEA. The CDR3 DNA is TGCAGCGTAGCTCAGGGGGCAACTAATGAAAAACTGTTTTTT. Protein product: CSVAQGATNEKLFF.

This chain connects TRBV11-3 to TRBJ2-1; TRBD1 or TRBD2 may be the D gene (5 bases each). CDR1 SGHNT and CDR2 YENEEA come from the germline V gene. The CDR3 has 15 residues. V lost 5 bases and J lost 7, with 18 bases in between. CDR3 in amino acids: CASSRQGSRGNEQFF. In nucleotides, the CDR3 is TGTGCCAGCAGCCGTCAGGGTAGCCGAGGGAATGAGCAGTTCTTC.

V and J are TRBV7-9 and TRBJ2-2; the D is unclear. In germline, CDR1 is SEHNR, CDR2 FQNEAQ (reference sequence). CDR3 length: 16 residues. V was pared by 1 base and J by 0 bases, with 9 bases between. In DNA, the CDR3 is TGTGCCAGCAGCTTAGTAGGTCACGCGAACACCGGGGAGCTGTTTTTT. Amino acid sequence: CASSLVGHANTGELFF. The full variable domain, rest sourced from reference TRBV7-9 and TRBJ2-2, is DTGVSQNPRHKITKRGQNVTFRCDPISEHNRLYWYRQTLGQGPEFLTYFQNEAQLEKSRLLSDRFSAERPKGSFSTLEIQRTEQGDSAMYLCASSLVGHANTGELFFGEGSRLTVL.

The sample holds a few counts of this clonotype. The chain is built from TRBV5-4 and TRBJ2-3, with 15 bases aligning to TRBD2. This CDR3 region has 16 residues. V gave up 1 base and J gave up 6 bases; unmatched junction bases: 3. Germline values: CDR1 SGHNT, CDR2 YYREEE (reference sequence). The CDR3 bases are TGTGCCAGCAGCTTGTCGGGACTAGCGGGGGGTGATACGCAGTATTTT. This codes for CASSLSGLAGGDTQYF.

The rearrangement joins TRBV7-6 to TRBJ1-5, with 10 positions matching TRBD1. J lost 7 bases, V lost 2 bases, and 2 bases had no gene match. The CDR3 consists of 14 residues. The germline gives CDR1 SGHVS, CDR2 FNYEAQ. Written as DNA, the CDR3 is TGTGCCAGCAGCTTATGGGACAGGGGCCAGCCCCAGCATTTT. Amino acid sequence: CASSLWDRGQPQHF.

DNA for the CDR3: TGCGCCAGCAGCCCCGGGCTGACTCACACAGATACGCAGTATTTT. Translating it yields CASSPGLTHTDTQYF. This chain connects TRBV4-1 to TRBJ2-3; D not resolved. Germline V CDR1 and CDR2: MGHRA, YSYEKL. V gave up 4 bases and J gave up 2 bases, with 13 bases separating them. This CDR3 region has 15 residues.

V usage is TRBV5-1 and J usage is TRBJ2-1; D gene uncertain. Trimming removed 7 bases at V and 5 bases at J, with 7 bases between. Germline assignment: CDR1 SGHRS and CDR2 YFSETQ. The CDR3 is 11 residues long. The CDR3: CASGRDNEQFF. The DNA for the CDR3 is TGCGCCAGCGGCCGTGACAATGAGCAGTTCTTC.

The chain combines TRBV19 with TRBJ1-2; TRBD1 matches at 7 bases. Germline CDR1 is LNHDA and CDR2 is SQIVND (reference sequence). The V gene end was trimmed by 6 bases and the J gene end by 8 bases; junction bases not matched to a gene: 9. The CDR3 totals 13 residues. The CDR3 nucleotides are TGTGCCAGTAGGGCCGGGACAGTAAACGGCTACACCTTC. It yields the protein CASRAGTVNGYTF.

This clonotype showed up just a few times. The rearrangement uses TRBV7-2 and TRBJ1-2; 8 nucleotides agree with TRBD1. The CDR3 runs 15 residues. V was clipped by 5 bases and J by 4 bases; unmatched bases: 9. Germline CDR1 SGHTA, CDR2 FQGNSA. The CDR3 sequence is CASSTNRGYGYGYTF. The CDR3 DNA follows: TGTGCCAGCAGCACAAACAGGGGGTACGGCTATGGCTACACCTTC.

This chain joins TRBV7-6 and TRBJ2-5; either TRBD1 or TRBD2 may fit D (5 bases each). The CDR3 runs 14 residues. The germline V gene has CDR1 SGHVS and CDR2 FNYEAQ. V lost 2 bases and J 7 bases, leaving 14 bases between the germline ends. The CDR3 loop reads CASSLPGTLMTQYF. The CDR3 DNA sequence: TGTGCCAGCAGCTTACCGGGGACCCTAATGACCCAGTACTTC.

This clonotype appeared a few times. The chain couples TRBV7-6 to TRBJ1-2; D might be TRBD1 (6 bases). The V gene's germline CDR1 is SGHVS and CDR2 FNYEAQ. The CDR3 is 16 residues long. V was trimmed by 5 bases and J by 1 base, leaving 17 bases between them. The DNA of the CDR3 is TGTGCCAGCAGCCCCGGGGTGGGGGGGCGTAACTATGGCTACACCTTC. This gives the protein CASSPGVGGRNYGYTF.

This clonotype was observed a handful of times. V gene TRBV12-3 or TRBV12-4 combines with J gene TRBJ2-1; weak D call: TRBD1 (6 bases). There are 14 residues in the CDR3. The ends were cut back, 6 bases at V and 4 bases at J, with 13 bases in the middle. CDR3 in DNA: TGTGCCAGCAGAGCCCGGACAGCTTACAATGAGCAGTTCTTC. Amino acids: CASRARTAYNEQFF.

The chain links TRBV10-3 to TRBJ2-7, with 8 nucleotides matching TRBD1. Per germline, CDR1 ENHRY and CDR2 SYGVKD. With 6 bases clipped from V and 3 bases from J, the junction kept 7 bases outside the gene matches. The CDR3 sequence is 14 residues long. DNA of the CDR3: TGTGCCATCAGCCCCGGGACAGGTGGCTACGAGCAGTACTTC. It specifies CAISPGTGGYEQYF.